This TCR beta chain was profiled in a study of PD-L1 blockade in urothelial cancer. The repertoire was sequenced with immunoSEQ multiplex PCR; TCRdb's copy has only in-frame clones and lacks some. The sample records tens of thousands of clones, 85% being singletons. The time point denotes: pretreatment peripheral blood. In germline, CDR1 is MNHNS, CDR2 SASEGT. The CDR3 covers 15 residues. The V segment lost 5 bases and the J segment 5 bases; nucleotides outside the gene matches: 12. The TCR comes from a man aged 60 to 75 with urothelial cancer. This chain uses TRBV6-1 with TRBJ2-7; TRBD1 matches at 7 bases. Sample: PBMCs, taken around atezolizumab (anti-PD-L1) treatment. CDR3 residues: CASSNFATGMDEQYF. The DNA for the CDR3 is TGTGCCAGCAGTAACTTCGCGACAGGGATGGACGAGCAGTACTTC.